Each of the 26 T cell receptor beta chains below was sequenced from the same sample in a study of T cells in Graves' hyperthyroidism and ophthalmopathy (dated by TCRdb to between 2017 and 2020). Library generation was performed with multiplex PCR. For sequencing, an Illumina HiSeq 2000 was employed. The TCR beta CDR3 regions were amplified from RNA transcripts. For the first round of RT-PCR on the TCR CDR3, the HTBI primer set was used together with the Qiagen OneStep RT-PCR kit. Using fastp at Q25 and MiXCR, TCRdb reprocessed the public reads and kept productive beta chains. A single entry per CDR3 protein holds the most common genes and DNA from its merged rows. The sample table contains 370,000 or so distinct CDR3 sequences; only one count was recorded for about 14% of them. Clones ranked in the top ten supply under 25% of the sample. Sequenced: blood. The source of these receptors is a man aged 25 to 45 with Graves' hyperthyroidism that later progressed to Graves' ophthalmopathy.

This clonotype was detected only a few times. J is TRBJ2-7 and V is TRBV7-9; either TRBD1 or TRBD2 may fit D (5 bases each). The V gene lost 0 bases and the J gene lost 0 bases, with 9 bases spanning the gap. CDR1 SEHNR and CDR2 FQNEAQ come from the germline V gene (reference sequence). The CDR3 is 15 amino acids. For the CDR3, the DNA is TGTGCCAGCAGCTTAGCGAGGGGCAGCTCCTACGAGCAGTACTTC. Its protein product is CASSLARGSSYEQYF.

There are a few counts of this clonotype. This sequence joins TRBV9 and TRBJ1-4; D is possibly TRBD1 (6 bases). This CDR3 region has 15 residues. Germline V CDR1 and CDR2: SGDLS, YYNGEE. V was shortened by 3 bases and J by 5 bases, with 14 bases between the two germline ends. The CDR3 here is CASSAGGALNEKLFF. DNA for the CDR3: TGTGCCAGCAGCGCCGGGGGGGCCTTGAATGAAAAACTGTTTTTT.

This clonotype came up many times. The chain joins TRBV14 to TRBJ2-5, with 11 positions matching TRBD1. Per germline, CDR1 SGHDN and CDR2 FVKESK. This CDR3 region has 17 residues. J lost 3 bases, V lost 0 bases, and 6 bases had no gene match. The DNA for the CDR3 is TGTGCCAGCAGCCAAGATTACCGGGACAGGGGGGAAGAGACCCAGTACTTC. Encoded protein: CASSQDYRDRGEETQYF.

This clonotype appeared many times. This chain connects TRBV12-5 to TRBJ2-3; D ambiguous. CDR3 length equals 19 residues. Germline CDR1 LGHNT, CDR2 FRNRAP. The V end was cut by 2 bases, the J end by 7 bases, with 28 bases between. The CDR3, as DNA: TGTGCTAGTGGTTTGACCCGGACGGGCCGACCCACCAAACTCTATACGCAGTATTTT. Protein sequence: CASGLTRTGRPTKLYTQYF.

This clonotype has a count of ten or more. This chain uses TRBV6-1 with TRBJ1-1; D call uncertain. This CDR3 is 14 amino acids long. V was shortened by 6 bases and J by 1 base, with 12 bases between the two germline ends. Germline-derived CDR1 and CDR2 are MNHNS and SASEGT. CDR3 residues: CASRLINGNTEAFF. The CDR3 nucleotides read TGTGCCAGCAGGTTAATAAACGGGAACACTGAAGCTTTCTTT.

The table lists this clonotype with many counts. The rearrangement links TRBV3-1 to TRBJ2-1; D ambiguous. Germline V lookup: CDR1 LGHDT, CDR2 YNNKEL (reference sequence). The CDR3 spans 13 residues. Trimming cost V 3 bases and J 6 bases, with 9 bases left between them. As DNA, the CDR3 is TGTGCCAGCAGCCAGCTGGGTCGCAATGAGCAGTTCTTC. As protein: CASSQLGRNEQFF.

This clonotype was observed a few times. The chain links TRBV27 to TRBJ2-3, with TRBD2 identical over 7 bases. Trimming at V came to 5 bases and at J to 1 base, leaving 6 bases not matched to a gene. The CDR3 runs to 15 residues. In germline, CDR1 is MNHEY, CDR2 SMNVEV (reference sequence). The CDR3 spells CASSPGTTGTDTQYF. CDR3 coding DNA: TGTGCCAGCAGTCCCGGGACTACCGGCACAGATACGCAGTATTTT.

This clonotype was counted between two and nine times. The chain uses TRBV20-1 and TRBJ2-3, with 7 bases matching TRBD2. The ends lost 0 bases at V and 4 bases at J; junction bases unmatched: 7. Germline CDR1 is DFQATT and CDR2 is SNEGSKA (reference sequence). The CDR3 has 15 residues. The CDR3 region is CSARDSGGGADTQYF. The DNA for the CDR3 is TGCAGTGCTAGAGATTCCGGCGGGGGTGCAGATACGCAGTATTTT.

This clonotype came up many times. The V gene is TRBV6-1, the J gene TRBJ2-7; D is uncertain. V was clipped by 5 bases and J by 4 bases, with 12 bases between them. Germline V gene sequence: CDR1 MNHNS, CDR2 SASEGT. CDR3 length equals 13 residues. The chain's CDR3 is CASSHLDGYEQYF. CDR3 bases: TGTGCCAGCAGTCACCTGGACGGATACGAGCAGTACTTC.

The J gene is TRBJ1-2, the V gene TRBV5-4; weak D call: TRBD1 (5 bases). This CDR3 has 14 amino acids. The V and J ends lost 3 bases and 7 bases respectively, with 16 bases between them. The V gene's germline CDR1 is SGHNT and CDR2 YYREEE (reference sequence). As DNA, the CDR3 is TGTGCCAGCAGCTGGCATGGGGGGAGTCTTGGCTACACCTTC. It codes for CASSWHGGSLGYTF.

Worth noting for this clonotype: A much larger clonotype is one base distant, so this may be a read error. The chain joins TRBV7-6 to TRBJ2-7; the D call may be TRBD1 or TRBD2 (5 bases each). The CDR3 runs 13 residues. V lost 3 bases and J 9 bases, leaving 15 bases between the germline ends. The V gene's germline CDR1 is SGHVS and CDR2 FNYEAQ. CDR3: CASSLGQRGGQYF. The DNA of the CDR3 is TGTGCCAGCAGCTTGGGGCAAAGAGGAGGGCAGTACTTC.

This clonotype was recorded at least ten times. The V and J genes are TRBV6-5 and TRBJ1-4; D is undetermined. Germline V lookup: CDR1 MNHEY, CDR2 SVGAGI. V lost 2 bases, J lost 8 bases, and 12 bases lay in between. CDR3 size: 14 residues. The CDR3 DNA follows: TGTGCCAGCAGTTACGCGGGGTCAAAGGAAAAACTGTTTTTT. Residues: CASSYAGSKEKLFF.

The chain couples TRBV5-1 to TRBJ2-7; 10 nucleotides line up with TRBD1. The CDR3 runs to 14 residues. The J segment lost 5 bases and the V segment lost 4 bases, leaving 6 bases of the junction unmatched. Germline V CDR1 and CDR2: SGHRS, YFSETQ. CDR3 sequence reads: CASSPGQGVDEQYF. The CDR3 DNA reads TGCGCCAGCAGCCCCGGACAGGGGGTCGACGAGCAGTACTTC.

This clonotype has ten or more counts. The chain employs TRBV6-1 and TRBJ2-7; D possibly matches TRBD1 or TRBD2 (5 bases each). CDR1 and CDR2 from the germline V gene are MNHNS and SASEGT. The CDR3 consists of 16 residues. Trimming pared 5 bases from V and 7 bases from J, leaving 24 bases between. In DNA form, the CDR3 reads TGTGCCAGCAGTAGAGGGATTAGTTCGACCAAGGGGGAGCAGTACTTC. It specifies CASSRGISSTKGEQYF.

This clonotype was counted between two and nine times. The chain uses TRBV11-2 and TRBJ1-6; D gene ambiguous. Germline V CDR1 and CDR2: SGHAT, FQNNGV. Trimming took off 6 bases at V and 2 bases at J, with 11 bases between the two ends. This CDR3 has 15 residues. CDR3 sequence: CASRLGWAYNSPLHF. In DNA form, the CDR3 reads TGTGCCAGCAGGCTAGGGTGGGCCTATAATTCACCCCTCCACTTT.

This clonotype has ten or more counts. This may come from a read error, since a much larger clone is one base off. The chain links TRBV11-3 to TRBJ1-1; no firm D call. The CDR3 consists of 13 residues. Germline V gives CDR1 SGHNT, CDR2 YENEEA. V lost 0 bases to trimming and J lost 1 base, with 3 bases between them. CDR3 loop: CASSLEQNTEAFF. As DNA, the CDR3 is TGTGCCAGCAGCTTAGAACAGAACACTGAAGCTTTCTTT. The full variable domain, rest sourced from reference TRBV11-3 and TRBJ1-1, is EAGVVQSPRYKIIEKKQPVAFWCNPISGHNTLYWYLQNLGQGPELLIRYENEEAVDDSQLPKDRFSAERLKGVDSTLKIQPAELGDSAVYLCASSLEQNTEAFFGQGTRLTVV.

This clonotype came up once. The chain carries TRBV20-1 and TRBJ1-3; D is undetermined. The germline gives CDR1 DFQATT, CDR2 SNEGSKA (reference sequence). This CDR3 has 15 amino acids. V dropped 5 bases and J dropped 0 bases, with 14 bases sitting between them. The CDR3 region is CSAASQESSGNTIYF. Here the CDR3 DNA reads TGCAGTGCTGCCTCGCAGGAAAGCTCTGGAAACACCATATATTTT.

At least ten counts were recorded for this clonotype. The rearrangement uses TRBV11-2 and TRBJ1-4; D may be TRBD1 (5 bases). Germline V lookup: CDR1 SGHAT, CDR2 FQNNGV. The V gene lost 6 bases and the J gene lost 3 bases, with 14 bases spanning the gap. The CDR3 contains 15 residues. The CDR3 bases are TGTGCCAGCAGGTTACGTTTGGGGGCTAATGAAAAACTGTTTTTT. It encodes CASRLRLGANEKLFF.

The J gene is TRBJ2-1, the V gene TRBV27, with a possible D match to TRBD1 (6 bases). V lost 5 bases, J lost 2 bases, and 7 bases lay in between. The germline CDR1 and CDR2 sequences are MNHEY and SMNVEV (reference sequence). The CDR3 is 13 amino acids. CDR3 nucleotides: TGTGCCAGCAGTAGGACAGCCTACAATGAGCAGTTCTTC. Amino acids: CASSRTAYNEQFF.

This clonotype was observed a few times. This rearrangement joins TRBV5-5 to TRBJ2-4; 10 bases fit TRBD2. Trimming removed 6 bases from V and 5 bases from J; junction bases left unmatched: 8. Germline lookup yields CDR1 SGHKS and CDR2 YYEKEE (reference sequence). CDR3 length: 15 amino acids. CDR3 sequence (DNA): TGTGCCAGCACGGGGGCTAGCGGGGGACAAAACATTCAGTACTTC. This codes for CASTGASGGQNIQYF.

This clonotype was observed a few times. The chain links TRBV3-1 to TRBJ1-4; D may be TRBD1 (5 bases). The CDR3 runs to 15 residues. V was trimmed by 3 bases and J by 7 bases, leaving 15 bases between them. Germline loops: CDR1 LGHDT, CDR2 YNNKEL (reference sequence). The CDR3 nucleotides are TGTGCCAGCAGCCATAGTAGTCAGGGAGTTGAAAAACTGTTTTTT. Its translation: CASSHSSQGVEKLFF.

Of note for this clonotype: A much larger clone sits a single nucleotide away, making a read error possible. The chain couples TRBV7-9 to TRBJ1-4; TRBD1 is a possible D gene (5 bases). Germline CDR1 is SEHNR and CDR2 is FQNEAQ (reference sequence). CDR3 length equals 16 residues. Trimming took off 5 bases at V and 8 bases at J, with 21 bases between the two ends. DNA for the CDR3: TGTGCCAGCAGCGTACCCATGGACACCTCGGGGGAAAAACTGTTTTTT. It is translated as CASSVPMDTSGEKLFF.

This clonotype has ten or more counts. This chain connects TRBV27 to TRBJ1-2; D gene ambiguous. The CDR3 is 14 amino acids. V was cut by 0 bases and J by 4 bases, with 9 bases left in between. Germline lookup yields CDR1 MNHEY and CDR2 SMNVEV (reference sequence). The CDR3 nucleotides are TGTGCCAGCAGTTTATCGACCCAGACCTATGGCTACACCTTC. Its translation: CASSLSTQTYGYTF.

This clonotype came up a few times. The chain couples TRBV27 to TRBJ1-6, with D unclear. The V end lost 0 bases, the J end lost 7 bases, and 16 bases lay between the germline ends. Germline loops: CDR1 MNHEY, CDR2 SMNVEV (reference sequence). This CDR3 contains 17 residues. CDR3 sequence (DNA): TGTGCCAGCAGTTTATCCCGAGTGGGGAGTCGGAATTCACCCCTCCACTTT. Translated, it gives CASSLSRVGSRNSPLHF.

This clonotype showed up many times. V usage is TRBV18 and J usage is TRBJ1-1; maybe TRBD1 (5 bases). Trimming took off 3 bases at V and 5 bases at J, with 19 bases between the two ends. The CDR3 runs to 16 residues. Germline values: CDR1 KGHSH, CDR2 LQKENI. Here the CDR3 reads CASSPARGGLETEAFF. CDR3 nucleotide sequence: TGTGCCAGCTCACCCGCACGCGGGGGTTTGGAAACTGAAGCTTTCTTT.

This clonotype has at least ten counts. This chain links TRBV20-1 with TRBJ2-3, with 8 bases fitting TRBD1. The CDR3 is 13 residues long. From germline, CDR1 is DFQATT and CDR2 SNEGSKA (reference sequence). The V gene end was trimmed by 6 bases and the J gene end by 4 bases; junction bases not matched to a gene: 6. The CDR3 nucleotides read TGCAGTGCGCCTGAACAGGGGGCAGATACGCAGTATTTT. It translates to CSAPEQGADTQYF.